This TCR beta chain originates from a study of CD4+ T cells in melanoma. The repertoire was sequenced with immunoSEQ multiplex PCR; TCRdb's copy has only in-frame clones and lacks some. The sample records 15,000 to 20,000 clones, over 75% being singletons. With 4 bases clipped from V and 4 bases from J, the junction kept 9 bases outside the gene matches. Germline V gene sequence: CDR1 ENHRY, CDR2 SYGVKD. The CDR3 runs 16 residues. Regarding the study as a whole: A reported correlation linked neoantigen-specific CD4+ T cells to CD8+, macrophage and B cell function. Reportedly, melanoma neoantigen-specific CD4+ T cells showed varied differentiation states.

With respect to this clone: Antigen: not known.

This TCR was sampled from a human donor with melanoma. Material for sequencing was cells from a culture (not recorded whether cultured in vitro). The chain is built from TRBV10-3 and TRBJ1-2; 10 bases map to TRBD1. The CDR3 DNA reads as TGTGCCATCAGTGGGGCCCCGGGACAGGGGATCTATGGCTACACCTTC. Translation: CAISGAPGQGIYGYTF.